Included here is one T cell receptor (beta chain) sequence, with context. This clonotype was found a few times. Its antigen is still unknown. Base qualities are not at hand, and no much larger clone is one base apart. The V end loses 5 bases and the J end loses 5 bases, and a stretch of 15 bases separates them. The CDR3 has 14 amino acids, counting the end cysteine and phenylalanine. Just the 42-base CDR3 DNA is kept, in frame starting at base 1. Based on the germline V gene, the CDR1 and CDR2 sequences are SGHTA and FQGTGA. The sample belongs to a study of blood T cells in healthy people across ages (dated by TCRdb to between 2014 and 2017). Turning to the overall study: In model experiments, template switching captured roughly one uniquely barcoded TCR beta cDNA molecule for every two T cells. To avoid experimental bias, donors of different ages were randomly spread across the sequencing lanes. To track age-related changes in TCR beta repertoire diversity, the study relied on deep sequencing normalized with unique cDNA molecular identifiers. Donors were grouped into four age groups: young (average 16 years), middle-aged (over 35), aged (approximately 58) and long-lived (around 82). Two additional independent replicas of 1 million unique cDNA reads from the same blood draw were analyzed for two donors (one aged 18 to 30 and one aged 80 or older).

The roughly 38 donors, aged about 6 to 95 years, were systemically healthy Caucasian individuals from Russia. Approximately 9.3 milliliters of peripheral blood were collected from each donor into EDTA-treated Vacutainer tubes. PBMCs were isolated by Ficoll-Paque density-gradient centrifugation, with at least 7 million obtained per sample. Trizol reagent was used to extract total RNA from PBMCs, with at least 6 micrograms per sample. Naive CD45RAhigh/CD27high T cell percentages were measured by flow cytometry on a PBMC aliquot from every donor. Overall results and qualifications from the work: Observed TCR beta diversity per million T cells fell roughly linearly with age, and a significant reduction was already apparent by age around 40. The long-lived group showed more naive CD4+ T cells, fewer expanded clones and increased TCR diversity than the aged group, suggesting age selection. The percentage of naive T cells measured by flow cytometry correlated strongly with observed TCR beta diversity. Since profiling was done on bulk unsorted PBMCs, naive and antigen-experienced compartments could not be conclusively compared. Donor CMV infection status was unknown, potentially confounding age-related changes in expanded clonotypes. Total diversity estimates from one million sequenced T cells were considered lower bounds and underestimates.

The method behind the library was 5' RACE. The run used an Illumina HiSeq 2500. A second 7 to 11 cycle PCR used a sample-barcoded 5' primer and a J-beta primer mix. A template-switch 5' adaptor carrying 12 random nucleotides introduced a unique molecular identifier onto each TCR beta cDNA molecule. Each sample yielded at least 2.5 million CDR3-containing paired-end reads. All of the RNA was converted into first-strand cDNA using the Mint cDNA synthesis kit, with a TRBC-specific oligonucleotide serving as the primer. After uracil-DNA glycosylase treatment, a first 18-cycle PCR used universal primers M1SS and BC2_uni_R on all cDNA. On the study's bioinformatics: Normalization of each sample was performed by random selection of 1 million high-quality reads, each carrying a distinct molecular identifier. Instead of being binned into consensus sequences, reads that shared molecular identifiers were thrown out. MiTCR, with a Q25 quality threshold and the strictest error-elimination algorithm, was used for CDR3 identification, clonotype clustering and error correction. Lower-bound total TCR beta diversity was estimated with a nonparametric unseen species model using Euler transformation. The public reads were run again by TCRdb, first through fastp at Q25 and then through MiXCR, and only productive beta chains were kept. Each record represents a unique CDR3 protein, reported with the most common genes and DNA among its rows. The V and J calls, along with clone size, are taken from TCRdb and not from the paper's own processing. Within this sample are about 800,000 distinct CDR3 sequences, with more than 45% of them counted one time only. Together, the top ten hold approximately 20% of the sample.

Sequencing used blood. The sequence is built from TRBV7-3 and TRBJ1-1; tentative D gene TRBD1, with 5 bases matching. This receptor was obtained from a man aged 25-45 years in good health. The CDR3 reads CASSPIGGGTEAFF. The DNA sequence follows: TGTGCCAGCAGCCCCATCGGGGGGGGAACTGAAGCTTTCTTT.